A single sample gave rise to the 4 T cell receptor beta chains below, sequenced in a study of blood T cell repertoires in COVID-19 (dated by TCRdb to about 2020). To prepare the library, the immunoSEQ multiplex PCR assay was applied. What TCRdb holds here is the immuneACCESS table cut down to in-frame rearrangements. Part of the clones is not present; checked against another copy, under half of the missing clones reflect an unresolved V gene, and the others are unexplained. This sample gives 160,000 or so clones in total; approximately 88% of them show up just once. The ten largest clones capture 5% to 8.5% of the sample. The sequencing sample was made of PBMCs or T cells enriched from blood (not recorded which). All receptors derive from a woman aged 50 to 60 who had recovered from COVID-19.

The CDR3 DNA is TGTGCCAGCAGCCCCTCCGGGGACAGCTATGGCTACACCTTC. Encoded protein: CASSPSGDSYGYTF. The chain combines TRBV4-2 with TRBJ1-2; 7 nucleotides agree with TRBD1. There are 14 residues in the CDR3. V shed 4 bases and J 4 bases; nucleotides not matched to a gene: 6. Per the germline V gene, CDR1 is LGHNA and CDR2 is YNFKEQ.

CDR3: CASSSSQPTGAGNSPLHF. In nucleotides, the CDR3 is TGTGCCAGCAGCTCCTCCCAACCGACAGGGGCGGGGAATTCACCCCTCCACTTT. The chain links TRBV7-9 to TRBJ1-6; 8 bases fit TRBD1. From germline, CDR1 is SEHNR and CDR2 FQNEAQ (reference sequence). J gave up 7 bases and V 4 bases, and 15 bases lay outside the gene matches. The CDR3 sequence is 18 residues long.

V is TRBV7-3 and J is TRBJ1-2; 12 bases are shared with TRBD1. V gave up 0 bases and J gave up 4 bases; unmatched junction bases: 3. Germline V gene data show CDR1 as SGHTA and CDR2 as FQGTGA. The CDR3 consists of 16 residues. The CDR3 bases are TGTGCCAGCAGCTTAACGCCGGGACAGGGGGCCTATGGCTACACCTTC. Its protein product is CASSLTPGQGAYGYTF.

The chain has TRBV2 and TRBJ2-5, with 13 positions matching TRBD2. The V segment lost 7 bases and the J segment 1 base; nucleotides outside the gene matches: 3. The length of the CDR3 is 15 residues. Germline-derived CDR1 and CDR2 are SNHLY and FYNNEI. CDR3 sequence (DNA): TGTGCCAGCACTAGACTAGCGGGGGGCCAAGAGACCCAGTACTTC. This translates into CASTRLAGGQETQYF.